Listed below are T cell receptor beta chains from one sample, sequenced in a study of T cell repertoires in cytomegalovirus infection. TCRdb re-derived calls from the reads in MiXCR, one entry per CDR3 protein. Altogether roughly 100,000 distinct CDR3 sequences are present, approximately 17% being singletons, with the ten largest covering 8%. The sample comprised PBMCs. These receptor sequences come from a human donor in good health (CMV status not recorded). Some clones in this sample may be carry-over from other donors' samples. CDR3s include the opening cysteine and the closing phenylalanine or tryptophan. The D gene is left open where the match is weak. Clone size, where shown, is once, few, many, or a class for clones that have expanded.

TGTGCCAGCAGGGCCCGTAAGCGGGGGCCAAACACCGGGGAGCTGTTTTTT,CASRARKRGPNTGELFF,TRBJ2-2,many,TRBD2,TRBV2
TGTGCCAGCAGCCCCAACTATCGGACTAGCGGGGGATCCACAGATACGCAGTATTTT,CASSPNYRTSGGSTDTQYF,TRBJ2-3,many,TRBD2,TRBV7-3
TGTGCCAGCAGCTCGACAGGTTACTCCTACGAGCAGTACTTC,CASSSTGYSYEQYF,TRBJ2-7,NA,NA,TRBV12-3/TRBV12-4
TGTGCCAGCAGTTTAGCGATCGTGAGCTACACCTTC,CASSLAIVSYTF,TRBJ1-2,many,NA,TRBV12-3/TRBV12-4
TGTGCCAGCAGCCTCAACAGGGGCGGCGGGGAGCTGTTTTTT,CASSLNRGGGELFF,TRBJ2-2,few,TRBD1,TRBV6-6
TGTGCCAGCAGCGTCACACCCGCGGACAGCGTCTATGGCTACACCTTC,CASSVTPADSVYGYTF,TRBJ1-2,NA,NA,TRBV9
TGTGCCAGCAGCCGAGATAATTCACCCCTCCACTTT,CASSRDNSPLHF,TRBJ1-6,NA,NA,TRBV3-1
TGTGCCAGCAGCTTCACACGGGACAGGGGAGGAACCGGGGAGCTGTTTTTT,CASSFTRDRGGTGELFF,TRBJ2-2,medium-sized,TRBD1,TRBV7-8
TGTGCCAGCAGCCTGGGACAGATGAACACTGAAGCTTTCTTT,CASSLGQMNTEAFF,TRBJ1-1,many,TRBD1,TRBV7-2
TGTGCCAGCAGTATGGGACAGTACTATGGCTACACCTTC,CASSMGQYYGYTF,TRBJ1-2,NA,TRBD1,TRBV27